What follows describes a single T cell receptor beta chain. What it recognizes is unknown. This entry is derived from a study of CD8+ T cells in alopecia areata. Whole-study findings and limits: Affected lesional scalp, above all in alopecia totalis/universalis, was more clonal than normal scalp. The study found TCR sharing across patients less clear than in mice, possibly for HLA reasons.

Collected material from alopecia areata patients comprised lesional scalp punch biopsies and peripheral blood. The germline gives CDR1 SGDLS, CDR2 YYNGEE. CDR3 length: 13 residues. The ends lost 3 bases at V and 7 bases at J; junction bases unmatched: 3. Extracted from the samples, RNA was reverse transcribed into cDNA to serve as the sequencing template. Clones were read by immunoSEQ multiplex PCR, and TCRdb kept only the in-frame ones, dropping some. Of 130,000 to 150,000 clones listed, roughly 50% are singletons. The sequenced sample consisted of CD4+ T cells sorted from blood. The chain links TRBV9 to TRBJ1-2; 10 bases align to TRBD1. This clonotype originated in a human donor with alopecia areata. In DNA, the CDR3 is TGTGCCAGCAGCGAGGGACAGGGGCTTGGCTACACCTTC. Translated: CASSEGQGLGYTF.